Listed below are T cell receptor beta chains from one sample, sequenced in a study of beta chain features in type 1 diabetes. TCRdb's table, derived via immunoSEQ multiplex PCR, lists solely in-frame clones and lacks some. Of about 660,000 clones listed, roughly an eighth are singletons. Sequenced input: naive CD4+ T cells from blood. These TCRs come from a man aged 18 to 29 with type 1 diabetes. Both conserved end residues are part of each CDR3. A D gene is named only where the DNA matches it firmly. Some rows have no size entry. The others give once, few or many, or a class for an expanded clone.

j_gene: TRBJ2-7
v_gene: TRBV4-2
abundance: NA
d_gene: TRBD1
CDR3aa: CASSQNRQGYEQYF
CDR3nt: TGTGCCAGCAGCCAGAATAGACAGGGTTACGAGCAGTACTTC

j_gene: TRBJ2-1
v_gene: TRBV4-3
abundance: NA
d_gene: NA
CDR3aa: CASVAGKWDDEQFF
CDR3nt: TGCGCCAGCGTCGCAGGGAAATGGGACGATGAGCAGTTCTTC

j_gene: TRBJ1-4
v_gene: TRBV28
abundance: NA
d_gene: TRBD1
CDR3aa: CASRTGQAATNEKLFF
CDR3nt: TGTGCCAGCAGAACAGGACAGGCTGCAACTAATGAAAAACTGTTTTTT

j_gene: TRBJ1-2
v_gene: TRBV9
abundance: NA
d_gene: NA
CDR3aa: CASSVDAENYGYTF
CDR3nt: TGTGCCAGCAGCGTAGATGCAGAGAACTATGGCTACACCTTC

j_gene: TRBJ2-1
v_gene: TRBV30
abundance: few
d_gene: NA
CDR3aa: CAWSRASRGNEQFF
CDR3nt: TGTGCCTGGAGTAGGGCTAGCCGGGGGAATGAGCAGTTCTTC

j_gene: TRBJ2-3
v_gene: TRBV6-6
abundance: few
d_gene: NA
CDR3aa: CASSTPFSLYTQYF
CDR3nt: TGTGCCAGCAGTACCCCGTTCTCTTTGTATACGCAGTATTTT

j_gene: TRBJ1-5
v_gene: TRBV13
abundance: NA
d_gene: NA
CDR3aa: CASSPGPNQPQHF
CDR3nt: TGTGCCAGCAGCCCTGGGCCAAATCAGCCCCAGCATTTT

j_gene: TRBJ2-5
v_gene: TRBV5-1
abundance: few
d_gene: NA
CDR3aa: CASSSSVQGGGTYQETQYF
CDR3nt: TGCGCCAGCAGTTCCTCCGTTCAAGGGGGCGGGACCTACCAAGAGACCCAGTACTTC

j_gene: TRBJ2-1
v_gene: TRBV7-6
abundance: few
d_gene: NA
CDR3aa: CASSFGGGNYNEQFF
CDR3nt: TGTGCCAGCAGCTTCGGCGGAGGGAACTACAATGAGCAGTTCTTC

j_gene: TRBJ1-6
v_gene: TRBV18
abundance: NA
d_gene: NA
CDR3aa: CASSGDEFSPLHF
CDR3nt: TGTGCCAGCTCAGGGGACGAGTTCTCACCCCTCCACTTT

j_gene: TRBJ2-6
v_gene: TRBV5-1
abundance: NA
d_gene: NA
CDR3aa: CASSLHSGANVLTF
CDR3nt: TGCGCCAGCAGCCTGCACTCTGGGGCCAACGTCCTGACTTTC

j_gene: TRBJ2-1
v_gene: TRBV11-3
abundance: NA
d_gene: TRBD2
CDR3aa: CASSYAGVPNNEQFF
CDR3nt: TGTGCCAGCAGTTACGCGGGGGTTCCCAACAATGAGCAGTTCTTC

j_gene: TRBJ1-5
v_gene: TRBV30
abundance: few
d_gene: TRBD1
CDR3aa: CAWSAGDRTQGVQPQHF
CDR3nt: TGTGCCTGGAGTGCCGGGGACAGAACCCAAGGAGTTCAGCCCCAGCATTTT

j_gene: TRBJ2-2
v_gene: TRBV5-1
abundance: NA
d_gene: NA
CDR3aa: CASSFPSAGELFF
CDR3nt: TGCGCCAGCAGCTTTCCCTCGGCCGGGGAGCTGTTTTTT

j_gene: TRBJ1-5
v_gene: TRBV7-2
abundance: NA
d_gene: TRBD1
CDR3aa: CASSGDRGGQPQHF
CDR3nt: TGTGCCAGCAGTGGAGACAGGGGAGGTCAGCCCCAGCATTTT

j_gene: TRBJ2-1
v_gene: TRBV27
abundance: few
d_gene: TRBD1
CDR3aa: CASSRDRGQYNEQFF
CDR3nt: TGTGCCAGCAGTCGGGACAGGGGACAATACAATGAGCAGTTCTTC

j_gene: TRBJ2-5
v_gene: TRBV5-4
abundance: few
d_gene: TRBD1
CDR3aa: CASSWDPEGARETQYF
CDR3nt: TGTGCCAGCAGCTGGGATCCCGAGGGGGCGCGGGAGACCCAGTACTTC

j_gene: TRBJ1-1
v_gene: TRBV28
abundance: few
d_gene: NA
CDR3aa: CASSLIGTEAFF
CDR3nt: TGTGCCAGCAGTTTAATTGGGACTGAAGCTTTCTTT

j_gene: TRBJ2-3
v_gene: TRBV18
abundance: NA
d_gene: NA
CDR3aa: CASSPSDTQYF
CDR3nt: TGTGCCAGCTCACCAAGTGATACGCAGTATTTT

j_gene: TRBJ2-3
v_gene: TRBV5-1
abundance: few
d_gene: TRBD2
CDR3aa: CASSEGLAESTDTQYF
CDR3nt: TGCGCCAGCAGCGAGGGACTAGCGGAGTCCACAGATACGCAGTATTTT

j_gene: TRBJ2-7
v_gene: TRBV2
abundance: few
d_gene: TRBD1
CDR3aa: CASSSGTGPYEQYF
CDR3nt: TGTGCCAGCAGCTCCGGGACAGGGCCCTACGAGCAGTACTTC

j_gene: TRBJ2-7
v_gene: TRBV5-1
abundance: NA
d_gene: NA
CDR3aa: CASSLLAESSYEQYF
CDR3nt: TGCGCCAGCAGCTTGCTGGCCGAGAGTTCCTACGAGCAGTACTTC

j_gene: TRBJ2-7
v_gene: TRBV7-9
abundance: NA
d_gene: TRBD2
CDR3aa: CASSQDGLAGLAEQYF
CDR3nt: TGTGCCAGCAGCCAAGACGGACTAGCGGGGTTAGCGGAGCAGTACTTC

j_gene: TRBJ1-6
v_gene: TRBV4-1
abundance: NA
d_gene: NA
CDR3aa: CASSQVLRGTRNSPLHF
CDR3nt: TGCGCCAGCAGCCAAGTACTAAGGGGGACACGGAATTCACCCCTCCACTTT

j_gene: TRBJ2-1
v_gene: TRBV7-9
abundance: few
d_gene: NA
CDR3aa: CASSLVVGPRADEQFF
CDR3nt: TGTGCCAGCAGCTTAGTCGTTGGGCCACGGGCTGATGAGCAGTTCTTC

j_gene: TRBJ2-3
v_gene: TRBV7-7
abundance: few
d_gene: NA
CDR3aa: CASSLTGNLIKDTQYF
CDR3nt: TGTGCTAGCAGCTTAACAGGGAATTTGATCAAAGATACGCAGTATTTT